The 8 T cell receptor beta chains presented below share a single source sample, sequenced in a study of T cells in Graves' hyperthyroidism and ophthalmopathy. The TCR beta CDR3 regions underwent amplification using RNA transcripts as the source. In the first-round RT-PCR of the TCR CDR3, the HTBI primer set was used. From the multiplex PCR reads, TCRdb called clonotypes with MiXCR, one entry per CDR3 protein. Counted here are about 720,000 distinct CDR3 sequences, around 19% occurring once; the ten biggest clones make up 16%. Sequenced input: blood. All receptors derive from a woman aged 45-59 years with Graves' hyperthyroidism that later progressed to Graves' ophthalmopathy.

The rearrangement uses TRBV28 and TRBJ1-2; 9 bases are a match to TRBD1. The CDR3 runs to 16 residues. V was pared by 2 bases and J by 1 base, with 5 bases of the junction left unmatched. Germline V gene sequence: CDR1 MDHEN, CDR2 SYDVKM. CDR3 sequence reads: CASSLDRGRINYGYTF. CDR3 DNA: TGTGCCAGCAGTTTAGACAGGGGGAGAATTAACTATGGCTACACCTTC.

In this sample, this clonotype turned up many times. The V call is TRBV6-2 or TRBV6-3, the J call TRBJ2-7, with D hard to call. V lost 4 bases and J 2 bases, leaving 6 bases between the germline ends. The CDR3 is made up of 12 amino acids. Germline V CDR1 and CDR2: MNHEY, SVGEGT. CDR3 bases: TGTGCCAGCAGTTCTACCCCCTACGAGCAGTACTTC. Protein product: CASSSTPYEQYF.

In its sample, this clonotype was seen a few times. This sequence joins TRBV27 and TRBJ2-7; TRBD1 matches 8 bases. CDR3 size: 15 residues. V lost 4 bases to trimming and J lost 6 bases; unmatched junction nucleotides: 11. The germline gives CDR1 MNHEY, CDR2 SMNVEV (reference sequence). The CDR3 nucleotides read TGTGCCAGCAGTTCCCCCGGGACAGGCGCTTTCGAGCAGTACTTC. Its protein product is CASSSPGTGAFEQYF.

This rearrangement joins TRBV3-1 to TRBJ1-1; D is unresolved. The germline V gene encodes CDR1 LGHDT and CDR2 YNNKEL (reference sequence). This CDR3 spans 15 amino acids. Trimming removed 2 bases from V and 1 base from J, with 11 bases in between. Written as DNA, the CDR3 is TGTGCCAGCAGCCAAACATTTCATGGGAACACTGAAGCTTTCTTT. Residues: CASSQTFHGNTEAFF.

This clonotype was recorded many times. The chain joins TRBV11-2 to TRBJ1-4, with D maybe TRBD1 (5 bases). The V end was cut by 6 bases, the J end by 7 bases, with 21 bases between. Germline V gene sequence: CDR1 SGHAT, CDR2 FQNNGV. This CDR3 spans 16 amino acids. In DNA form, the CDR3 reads TGTGCCAGCAGGCAGGGCCGGAGGACTGGTGGTGAAAAACTGTTTTTT. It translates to CASRQGRRTGGEKLFF.

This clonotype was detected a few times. CDR3 nucleotides: TGTGCCAGCAGTTTTTCTAGCGGGGGGTACAATGAGCAGTTCTTC. It is translated as CASSFSSGGYNEQFF. The J gene is TRBJ2-1, the V gene TRBV6-1, with 11 bases identical to TRBD2. With 5 bases clipped from V and 4 bases from J, the junction kept 4 bases outside the gene matches. This CDR3 has 15 amino acids. In germline, CDR1 is MNHNS, CDR2 SASEGT.

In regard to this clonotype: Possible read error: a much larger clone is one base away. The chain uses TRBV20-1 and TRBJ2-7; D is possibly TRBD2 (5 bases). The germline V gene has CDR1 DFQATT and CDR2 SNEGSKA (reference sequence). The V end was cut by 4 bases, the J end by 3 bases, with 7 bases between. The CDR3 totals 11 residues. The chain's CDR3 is CSATRDYEQYF. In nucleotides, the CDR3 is TGCAGTGCTACACGGGACTACGAGCAGTACTTC.

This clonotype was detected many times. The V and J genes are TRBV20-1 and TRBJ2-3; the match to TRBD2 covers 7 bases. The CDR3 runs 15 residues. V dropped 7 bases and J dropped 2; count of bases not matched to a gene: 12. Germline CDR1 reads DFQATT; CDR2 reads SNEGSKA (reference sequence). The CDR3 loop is CSERAGAPLTDTQYF. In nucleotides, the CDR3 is TGCAGTGAAAGGGCGGGAGCCCCCCTCACAGATACGCAGTATTTT.